This passage covers 31 T cell receptor beta chains from one sample sequenced in a study of T-cell reconstitution after alpha-beta-depleted transplantation in children. TCRbeta library preparation incorporated unique molecular identifiers. TCRdb called the PCR reads again in MiXCR, with one record for every CDR3 protein. The top ten clones hold 3.5% to 4.5% of a sample with 350,000 to 400,000 distinct CDR3 sequences, roughly 15% of them seen once. The sample in question was PBMCs, obtained from the stem cell graft. The source is a human donor who donated a stem cell graft to a child with Fanconi anemia.

This clonotype came up a few times. The J gene is TRBJ1-3, the V gene TRBV4-3, with 7 bases matching TRBD1. The germline V gene encodes CDR1 LGHNA and CDR2 YSLEER. Trimming took 0 bases from V and 2 from J; bases not matched to a gene: 10. The CDR3 sequence is 18 residues long. In DNA form, the CDR3 reads TGCGCCAGCAGCCAAGATCTCGCTCGGGGACAGACTGGAAACACCATATATTTT. Protein sequence: CASSQDLARGQTGNTIYF.

This clonotype occurred many times. This rearrangement joins TRBV29-1 to TRBJ2-2, with a possible D match to TRBD2 (6 bases). The CDR3 is made up of 13 amino acids. CDR1 is SQVTM and CDR2 is ANQGSEA in the germline V gene. The chain's CDR3 is CSARDSNTGELFF. In nucleotides, the CDR3 is TGCAGTGCGAGGGACTCGAACACCGGGGAGCTGTTTTTT.

This clonotype was seen repeatedly, ten times or more. The chain carries TRBV4-2 and TRBJ2-3, with D possibly matching TRBD2 (7 bases). Germline CDR1 is LGHNA and CDR2 is YNFKEQ. V was trimmed by 3 bases and J by 6 bases, leaving 13 bases between them. This CDR3 has 14 residues. CDR3 coding DNA: TGTGCCAGCAGCCAGAGGGGGGGGTATGATACGCAGTATTTT. This translates into CASSQRGGYDTQYF.

This clonotype was seen only a few times. The rearrangement uses TRBV7-2 and TRBJ2-2; D unresolved. The CDR3 totals 14 residues. Germline-derived CDR1 and CDR2 are SGHTA and FQGNSA. V lost 5 bases and J lost 3, with 10 bases in between. CDR3 protein: CASSEQRDTGELFF. The CDR3 coding sequence is TGTGCCAGCAGCGAACAAAGAGACACCGGGGAGCTGTTTTTT.

This clonotype was counted many times. The chain links TRBV24-1 to TRBJ2-1; tentative D call: TRBD2 (6 bases). In germline, CDR1 is KGHDR, CDR2 SFDVKD. There are 17 residues in the CDR3. V was pared by 0 bases and J by 0 bases, with 11 bases between. CDR3 loop: CATSDLGKGGSYNEQFF. In nucleotides, the CDR3 is TGTGCCACCAGTGATTTGGGGAAGGGAGGCTCCTACAATGAGCAGTTCTTC.

This clonotype occurred many times. The V call is TRBV7-2, the J call TRBJ1-1; D is undetermined. The germline V gene has CDR1 SGHTA and CDR2 FQGNSA. The CDR3 is 12 residues long. The V gene lost 1 base and the J gene lost 8 bases, with 8 bases spanning the gap. For the CDR3, the DNA is TGTGCCAGCAGCTTAGTGATTGGAGAAGCTTTCTTT. As protein: CASSLVIGEAFF.

This clonotype occurred many times. The gene calls are TRBV20-1 and TRBJ2-6; D is unclear. V lost 5 bases, J lost 8 bases, and 7 bases lay in between. The CDR3 covers 11 residues. The germline V gene has CDR1 DFQATT and CDR2 SNEGSKA (reference sequence). CDR3 sequence (DNA): TGCAGTGCTTTAAGTACCAACGTCCTGACTTTC. This sequence encodes CSALSTNVLTF.

This clonotype was found a few times. The chain joins TRBV28 to TRBJ2-1; 8 bases are a match to TRBD1. Germline trimming cut 5 bases from V and 4 bases from J; bases unmatched to any gene: 10. The CDR3 has 16 residues. The V gene's germline CDR1 is MDHEN and CDR2 SYDVKM. CDR3 nucleotide sequence: TGTGCCAGCAGTAGGTGGGGTAGACAGGGGTACAATGAGCAGTTCTTC. As protein: CASSRWGRQGYNEQFF.

The rearrangement uses TRBV3-1 and TRBJ2-3; 7 nucleotides match TRBD2. CDR3 length: 14 residues. The V gene's germline CDR1 is LGHDT and CDR2 YNNKEL (reference sequence). The V segment lost 0 bases and the J segment 7 bases; nucleotides outside the gene matches: 4. The DNA for the CDR3 is TGTGCCAGCAGCCAAGAGGGGAGGGGTAATACGCAGTATTTT. Translated, it gives CASSQEGRGNTQYF.

This clonotype was seen ten or more times. This chain links TRBV7-9 with TRBJ2-7; D may be TRBD1 or TRBD2 (5 bases each). The V end was cut by 0 bases, the J end by 1 base, with 16 bases between. The germline V gene encodes CDR1 SEHNR and CDR2 FQNEAQ (reference sequence). The CDR3 is 17 residues long. The CDR3 region is CASSLASGTDKSYEQYV. The CDR3 DNA follows: TGTGCCAGCAGCTTAGCGTCGGGGACGGATAAGTCCTACGAGCAGTACGTC.

The gene calls are TRBV5-1 and TRBJ1-2, with 7 positions matching TRBD1. The ends lost 0 bases at V and 4 bases at J; junction bases unmatched: 6. The CDR3 is made up of 15 amino acids. Germline-derived CDR1 and CDR2 are SGHRS and YFSETQ. The CDR3 sequence is CASSLGTGVLYGYTF. The CDR3 coding sequence is TGCGCCAGCAGCTTGGGAACAGGGGTCCTCTATGGCTACACCTTC.

The CDR3 nucleotides are TGCAGTGCGACCGGGACTAGCGAAGGCACAGATACGCAGTATTTT. This sequence encodes CSATGTSEGTDTQYF. V is TRBV20-1 and J is TRBJ2-3; 10 bases align to TRBD2. Germline loops: CDR1 DFQATT, CDR2 SNEGSKA (reference sequence). This CDR3 contains 15 residues. The V gene end was trimmed by 6 bases and the J gene end by 1 base; junction bases not matched to a gene: 7.

This clonotype was picked up a small number of times. J is TRBJ2-7 and V is TRBV11-2; 9 bases are shared with TRBD1. This CDR3 has 15 residues. Germline CDR1 and CDR2: SGHAT and FQNNGV. Unmatched junction bases numbered 7, after V lost 5 bases and J lost 2 bases. The CDR3 sequence: CASSRLQGAAYEQYV. The CDR3 DNA reads as TGTGCCAGCAGCCGTTTACAGGGGGCCGCCTACGAGCAGTACGTC.

This clonotype was picked up a small number of times. This chain connects TRBV11-2 to TRBJ2-1, with D possibly being TRBD1 (8 bases). This CDR3 comprises 18 residues. Germline V lookup: CDR1 SGHAT, CDR2 FQNNGV. Trimming cost V 4 bases and J 4 bases, with 23 bases left between them. Written as DNA, the CDR3 is TGTGCCAGCAGCTCCACCCTAACAGGGGGGGCGCGGTACAATGAGCAGTTCTTC. This codes for CASSSTLTGGARYNEQFF.

The rearrangement links TRBV7-3 to TRBJ2-1; TRBD1 or TRBD2 may be the D gene (5 bases each). The CDR3 has 15 residues. Germline V gene lookup returns CDR1 SGHTA and CDR2 FQGTGA. Trimming stripped 4 bases from V and 4 bases from J, with 14 bases between. The CDR3 loop reads CASSSAGTAYNEQFF. The CDR3 DNA follows: TGTGCCAGCAGCTCAGCCGGGACGGCATACAATGAGCAGTTCTTC.

The V gene is TRBV5-1, the J gene TRBJ2-7, with 8 bases matching TRBD1. V was pared by 5 bases and J by 0 bases, with 10 bases of the junction left unmatched. Per germline, CDR1 SGHRS and CDR2 YFSETQ. The CDR3 totals 16 residues. The CDR3 protein is CASRDGPGQDSYEQYF. In DNA form, the CDR3 reads TGCGCCAGCAGGGATGGACCGGGACAGGACTCCTACGAGCAGTACTTC.

This clonotype turned up a few times. V and J are TRBV9 and TRBJ1-1; D gene uncertain. Germline V gene sequence: CDR1 SGDLS, CDR2 YYNGEE. The V and J ends lost 1 base and 1 base respectively, with 8 bases between them. This CDR3 contains 14 residues. CDR3 DNA: TGTGCCAGCAGCGTACGACACCAGAACACTGAAGCTTTCTTT. Encoded protein: CASSVRHQNTEAFF.

There are a few counts of this clonotype. This chain joins TRBV6-1 and TRBJ1-4, with D tentatively TRBD1 (5 bases). CDR1 and CDR2 from the germline V gene are MNHNS and SASEGT. The germline V and J ends were trimmed by 6 bases and 7 bases, with 15 bases remaining between them. The CDR3 length is 14 residues. The CDR3 region is CASSRQSRGEKLFF. The CDR3 nucleotides read TGTGCCAGCAGCCGACAGAGTAGGGGTGAAAAACTGTTTTTT.

At least ten counts were recorded for this clonotype. V usage is TRBV20-1 and J usage is TRBJ1-2, with 10 bases lining up with TRBD1. Germline V CDR1 and CDR2: DFQATT, SNEGSKA (reference sequence). This CDR3 comprises 13 residues. V lost 6 bases to trimming and J lost 7 bases; unmatched junction nucleotides: 8. CDR3 coding DNA: TGCAGTGCCAGTTGGACAGGGGGATTTGGCTACACCTTC. As protein: CSASWTGGFGYTF.

This clonotype was detected ten times or more. The chain carries TRBV4-3 and TRBJ1-6; 9 positions agree with TRBD1. Germline CDR1 and CDR2: LGHNA and YSLEER. This CDR3 is 16 amino acids long. V lost 2 bases, J lost 7 bases, and 6 bases stayed unmatched. The CDR3 DNA is TGCGCCAGCAGCCAACTCCACGGACAGGGGAATTCACCCCTCCACTTT. This gives the protein CASSQLHGQGNSPLHF.

The genes are TRBV27 and TRBJ2-7; maybe TRBD2 (7 bases). The CDR3 extends over 12 amino acids. V dropped 3 bases and J dropped 6 bases, with 9 bases sitting between them. CDR1 is MNHEY, CDR2 SMNVEV, per germline (reference sequence). The CDR3 nucleotides read TGTGCCAGCAGTTTTAGGGGGGGCGAGCAGTACTTC. This gives the protein CASSFRGGEQYF.

This chain uses TRBV7-6 with TRBJ1-6, with D hard to call. Trimming pared 1 base from V and 3 bases from J, leaving 1 base between. The germline V gene has CDR1 SGHVS and CDR2 FNYEAQ. The CDR3 runs to 13 residues. The DNA for the CDR3 is TGTGCCAGCAGCTTAGTCTATAATTCACCCCTCCACTTT. As protein: CASSLVYNSPLHF.

This clonotype occurred many times. The rearrangement uses TRBV20-1 and TRBJ2-7; D uncertain. The V and J ends lost 2 bases and 9 bases respectively, with 14 bases between them. The CDR3 has 12 amino acids. Germline CDR1 reads DFQATT; CDR2 reads SNEGSKA (reference sequence). For the CDR3, the DNA is TGCAGTGCTAGAAAGTCCCCTACGGTGCAGTACTTC. Residues: CSARKSPTVQYF.

This clonotype was observed a few times. This sequence joins TRBV4-3 and TRBJ1-3; perhaps TRBD1 as D (6 bases). This CDR3 is built from 16 residues. Trimming took off 0 bases at V and 0 bases at J, with 9 bases between the two ends. CDR1 is LGHNA and CDR2 is YSLEER in the germline V gene. This CDR3 is CASSQEGGSSGNTIYF. For the CDR3, the DNA is TGCGCCAGCAGCCAAGAAGGGGGGAGCTCTGGAAACACCATATATTTT.

The chain links TRBV24-1 to TRBJ1-1; possibly TRBD1 for D (5 bases). The CDR3 is 16 amino acids. Germline CDR1 KGHDR, CDR2 SFDVKD. Trimming stripped 0 bases from V and 6 bases from J, with 16 bases between. The CDR3 coding sequence is TGTGCCACCAGTGATTTGCTACGGCCCCGGGGGGCTGAAGCTTTCTTT. Amino acid sequence: CATSDLLRPRGAEAFF.

This clonotype was detected ten times or more. The V gene is TRBV5-1, the J gene TRBJ2-7; 7 nucleotides line up with TRBD2. Germline CDR1 reads SGHRS; CDR2 reads YFSETQ. The CDR3 consists of 12 residues. Here the CDR3 reads CGPPRDYYEQYV. The CDR3 coding sequence is TGCGGTCCCCCCAGGGACTACTACGAGCAGTACGTC.

This clonotype was counted at least ten times. V usage is TRBV20-1 and J usage is TRBJ1-4; TRBD1 matches at 10 bases. This CDR3 contains 17 residues. V gave up 0 bases and J gave up 3 bases; unmatched junction bases: 7. The germline V gene encodes CDR1 DFQATT and CDR2 SNEGSKA (reference sequence). This chain's CDR3 is CSARDWTGGRANEKLFF. CDR3 bases: TGCAGTGCTAGAGATTGGACAGGGGGAAGAGCTAATGAAAAACTGTTTTTT.

V usage is TRBV6-5 and J usage is TRBJ2-7, with unresolved D. In germline, CDR1 is MNHEY, CDR2 SVGAGI. The germline V and J ends were trimmed by 6 bases and 2 bases, with 8 bases remaining between them. This CDR3 is 12 amino acids long. The DNA of the CDR3 is TGTGCCAGCAGAAACCAGGCCTACGAGCAGTACTTC. Encoded protein: CASRNQAYEQYF.

The chain links TRBV6-5 to TRBJ2-3; 8 bases match TRBD1. V lost 4 bases, J lost 4 bases, and 13 bases stayed unmatched. This CDR3 spans 17 amino acids. Germline CDR1 reads MNHEY; CDR2 reads SVGAGI. The CDR3: CASSFAGGRGWPDTQYF. The CDR3 DNA reads TGTGCCAGCAGTTTTGCAGGGGGCAGGGGGTGGCCAGATACGCAGTATTTT.

Ten or more counts support this clonotype. The V and J genes are TRBV20-1 and TRBJ1-1; D not certain. V lost 5 bases, J lost 4 bases, and 14 bases lay in between. The CDR3 extends over 13 amino acids. The germline CDR1 and CDR2 sequences are DFQATT and SNEGSKA (reference sequence). The CDR3 region has the DNA TGCAGTGCTCTGGAATCCGCGGGCACTGAAGCTTTCTTT. This encodes CSALESAGTEAFF.

In its sample, this clonotype was seen a few times. The chain uses TRBV3-1 and TRBJ1-6; D gene ambiguous. V was clipped by 0 bases and J by 3 bases, with 6 bases between them. CDR1 LGHDT and CDR2 YNNKEL come from the germline V gene (reference sequence). The CDR3 covers 15 residues. The CDR3 DNA sequence: TGTGCCAGCAGCCAAGATCAAGACTATAATTCACCCCTCCACTTT. Translating gives CASSQDQDYNSPLHF.